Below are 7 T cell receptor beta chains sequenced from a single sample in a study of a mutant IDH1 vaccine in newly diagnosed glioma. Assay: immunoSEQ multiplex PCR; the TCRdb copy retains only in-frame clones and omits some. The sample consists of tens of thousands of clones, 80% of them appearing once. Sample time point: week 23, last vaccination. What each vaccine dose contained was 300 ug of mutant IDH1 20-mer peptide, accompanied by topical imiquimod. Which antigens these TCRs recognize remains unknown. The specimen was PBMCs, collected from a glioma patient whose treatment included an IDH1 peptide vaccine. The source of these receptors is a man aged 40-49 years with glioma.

The CDR3 bases are TGTGCCAGCAGTGCGGTCTGGAGCTCCTACAATGAGCAGTTCTTC. It encodes CASSAVWSSYNEQFF. The chain has TRBV7-9 and TRBJ2-1; D gene ambiguous. Germline-derived CDR1 and CDR2 are SEHNR and FQNEAQ (reference sequence). V was cut by 6 bases and J by 0 bases, with 12 bases left in between. CDR3 length: 15 amino acids.

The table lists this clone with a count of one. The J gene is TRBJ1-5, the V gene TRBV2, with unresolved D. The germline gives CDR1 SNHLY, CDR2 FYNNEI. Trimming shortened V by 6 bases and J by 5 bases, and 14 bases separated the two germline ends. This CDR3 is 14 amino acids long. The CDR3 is CASRRGFGDQPQHF. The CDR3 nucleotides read TGTGCCAGCAGGAGAGGGTTTGGCGATCAGCCCCAGCATTTT.

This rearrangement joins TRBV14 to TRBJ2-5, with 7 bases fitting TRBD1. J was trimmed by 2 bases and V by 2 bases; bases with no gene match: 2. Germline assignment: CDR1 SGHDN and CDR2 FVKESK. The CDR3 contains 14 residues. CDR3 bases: TGTGCCAGCAGCCAAAACAGGGGTCAAGAGACCCAGTACTTC. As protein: CASSQNRGQETQYF.

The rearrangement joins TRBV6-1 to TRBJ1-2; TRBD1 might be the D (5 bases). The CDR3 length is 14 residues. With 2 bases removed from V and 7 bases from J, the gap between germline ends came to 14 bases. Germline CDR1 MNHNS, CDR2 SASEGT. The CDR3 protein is CASSEQGSLSGYTF. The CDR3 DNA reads TGTGCCAGCAGTGAACAGGGCAGTCTCTCTGGCTACACCTTC.

The CDR3 spells CASSGGSETQYF. CDR3 DNA: TGTGCCAGTAGTGGAGGGTCGGAGACCCAGTACTTC. The chain uses TRBV19 and TRBJ2-5; D is possibly TRBD2 (6 bases). This CDR3 has 12 residues. The germline gives CDR1 LNHDA, CDR2 SQIVND (reference sequence). The germline V and J ends were trimmed by 5 bases and 5 bases, with 9 bases remaining between them.

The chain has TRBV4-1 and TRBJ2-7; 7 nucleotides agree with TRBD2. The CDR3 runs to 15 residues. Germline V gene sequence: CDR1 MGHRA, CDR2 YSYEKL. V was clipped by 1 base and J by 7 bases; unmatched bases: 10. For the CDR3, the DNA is TGCGCCAGCAGCCAAGCGGCTAGCGGCCCCTGGGAGCAGTACTTC. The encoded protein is CASSQAASGPWEQYF.

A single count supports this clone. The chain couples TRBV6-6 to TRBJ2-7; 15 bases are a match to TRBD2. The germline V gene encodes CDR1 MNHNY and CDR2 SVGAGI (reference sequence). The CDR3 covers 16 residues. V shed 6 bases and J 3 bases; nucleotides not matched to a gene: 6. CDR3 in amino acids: CASSTGLAGGDYEQYF. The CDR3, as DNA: TGTGCCAGCAGCACCGGACTAGCGGGGGGGGACTACGAGCAGTACTTC.